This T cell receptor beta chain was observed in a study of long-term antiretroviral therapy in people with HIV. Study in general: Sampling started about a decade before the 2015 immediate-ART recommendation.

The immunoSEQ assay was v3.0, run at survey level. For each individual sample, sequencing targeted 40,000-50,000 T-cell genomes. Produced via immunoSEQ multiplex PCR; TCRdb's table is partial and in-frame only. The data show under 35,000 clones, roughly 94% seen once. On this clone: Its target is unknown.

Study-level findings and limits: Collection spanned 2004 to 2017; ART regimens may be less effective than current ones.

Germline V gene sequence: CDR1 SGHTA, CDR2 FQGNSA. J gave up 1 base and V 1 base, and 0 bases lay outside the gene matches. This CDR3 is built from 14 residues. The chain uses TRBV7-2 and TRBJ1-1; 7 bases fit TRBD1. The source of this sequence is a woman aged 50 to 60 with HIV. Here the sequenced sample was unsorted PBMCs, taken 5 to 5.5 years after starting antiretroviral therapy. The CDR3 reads CASSLGTGNTEAFF. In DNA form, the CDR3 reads TGTGCCAGCAGCTTAGGGACAGGGAACACTGAAGCTTTCTTT.